Below, 30 T cell receptor beta chains from the same sample are listed, as sequenced in a study of blood T cell repertoires in COVID-19. Clones were read by immunoSEQ multiplex PCR, and TCRdb kept only the in-frame ones, dropping some. The sample lists roughly 250,000 clones, around 93% occurring once. The specimen was PBMCs or T cells enriched from blood (not recorded which). The receptors originated from a human donor in a cohort exposed to, infected with or recovered from COVID-19 (not recorded which). The donor label of this sample is uncertain.

With regard to this clone: Within the sample, other DNA sequences also encode this same CDR3. V usage is TRBV7-3 and J usage is TRBJ2-5; possible D gene TRBD2, 6 bases. Germline V gene data show CDR1 as SGHTA and CDR2 as FQGTGA. The CDR3 is made up of 13 amino acids. Trimming stripped 5 bases from V and 5 bases from J, with 12 bases between. In DNA, the CDR3 is TGTGCCAGCAGCCCGCGGGGCGGCGAGACCCAGTACTTC. Translated, it gives CASSPRGGETQYF.

The V call is TRBV3-1 (or the pseudogene TRBV3-2), the J call TRBJ1-4; no definite D call. The germline CDR1 and CDR2 sequences are LGHDT and YNNKEL (reference sequence). The CDR3 has 10 amino acids. V was trimmed by 7 bases and J by 8 bases, leaving 5 bases between them. In DNA, the CDR3 is TGTGCCAGCATGCGGGAAAAACTGTTTTTT. Amino acids: CASMREKLFF.

V is TRBV5-1 and J is TRBJ1-1, with a tentative D call TRBD1 (6 bases). This CDR3 is 15 amino acids long. The germline V gene has CDR1 SGHRS and CDR2 YFSETQ. Trimming pared 0 bases from V and 5 bases from J, leaving 14 bases between. The CDR3 bases are TGCGCCAGCAGCTTGGAGACGCGGGGGGCAACTGAAGCTTTCTTT. Encoded protein: CASSLETRGATEAFF.

This clone has more than one count but fewer than ten. V is TRBV18 and J is TRBJ1-2; 7 bases are a match to TRBD1. Germline values: CDR1 KGHSH, CDR2 LQKENI. V lost 6 bases, J lost 9 bases, and 10 bases stayed unmatched. This CDR3 has 13 amino acids. The CDR3 bases are TGTGCCAGCTCCAGAGGGGACAGCCGGAGCTACACCTTC. The encoded protein is CASSRGDSRSYTF.

V is TRBV6-5 and J is TRBJ2-5; the D gene is possibly TRBD2 (6 bases). V was trimmed by 0 bases and J by 5 bases, leaving 10 bases between them. The CDR3 has 14 amino acids. Germline CDR1 and CDR2: MNHEY and SVGAGI. The CDR3 spells CASSYSGGRETQYF. The CDR3 nucleotides are TGTGCCAGCAGTTACTCGGGGGGTCGGGAGACCCAGTACTTC.

The genes are TRBV2 and TRBJ1-1, with D unclear. Germline V gene data show CDR1 as SNHLY and CDR2 as FYNNEI. This CDR3 spans 11 amino acids. V shed 1 base and J shed 11 bases, with 8 bases lying between them. The CDR3 sequence: CASSEGATAFF. In nucleotides, the CDR3 is TGTGCCAGCAGTGAAGGTGCTACTGCTTTCTTT.

The J gene is TRBJ2-3, the V gene TRBV3-1 (or the pseudogene TRBV3-2); TRBD2 agrees at 7 bases. This CDR3 contains 13 residues. Germline lookup yields CDR1 LGHDT and CDR2 YNNKEL (reference sequence). V dropped 4 bases and J dropped 14; count of bases not matched to a gene: 12. For the CDR3, the DNA is TGTGCCAGCAGCCCCGGGGCTAGCGGTGAAAGGTATTTT. This translates into CASSPGASGERYF.

The chain joins TRBV6-5 to TRBJ2-1, with 9 bases fitting TRBD2. Germline V gene lookup returns CDR1 MNHEY and CDR2 SVGAGI. The CDR3 spans 15 residues. The V gene end was trimmed by 2 bases and the J gene end by 4 bases; junction bases not matched to a gene: 3. The CDR3 spells CASSYKRGVYNEQFF. CDR3 coding DNA: TGTGCCAGCAGTTACAAGCGGGGGGTATACAATGAGCAGTTCTTC.

Only one count was recorded for this clone. The chain couples TRBV18 to TRBJ1-1, with D unresolved. Germline CDR1 is KGHSH and CDR2 is LQKENI. The CDR3 loop spans 12 amino acids. The ends were cut back, 2 bases at V and 9 bases at J, with 10 bases in the middle. The chain's CDR3 is CASSPGLAQAFF. In DNA, the CDR3 is TGTGCCAGCTCACCAGGGCTAGCCCAAGCTTTCTTT. The complete variable domain, with remaining parts taken from reference TRBV18 and TRBJ1-1, reads NAGVMQNPRHLVRRRGQEARLRCSPMKGHSHVYWYRQLPEEGLKFMVYLQKENIIDESGMPKERFSAEFPKEGPSILRIQQVVRGDSAAYFCASSPGLAQAFFGQGTRLTVV.

This clone was recorded only once. V is TRBV9 and J is TRBJ1-2; 12 bases map to TRBD1. This CDR3 has 17 residues. Germline CDR1 SGDLS, CDR2 YYNGEE. Trimming cost V 3 bases and J 8 bases; bases outside gene matches: 14. The CDR3 spells CASSASPGQGALEGYTF. CDR3 nucleotide sequence: TGTGCCAGCAGCGCATCTCCGGGACAGGGGGCTTTGGAGGGCTACACCTTC. The full variable domain, with the rest looked up from reference TRBV9 and TRBJ1-2, is DSGVTQTPKHLITATGQRVTLRCSPRSGDLSVYWYQQSLDQGLQFLIQYYNGEERAKGNILERFSAQQFPDLHSELNLSSLELGDSALYFCASSASPGQGALEGYTFGSGTRLTVV.

This chain links TRBV7-2 with TRBJ1-3; D ambiguous. Between the trimmed V and J ends, which lost 5 bases and 0 bases, there was a span of 5 bases. Germline CDR1 is SGHTA and CDR2 is FQGNSA. The CDR3 is 13 amino acids. CDR3 in DNA: TGTGCCAGCAGCAGGAGCTCTGGAAACACCATATATTTT. Translation: CASSRSSGNTIYF.

V usage is TRBV5-4 and J usage is TRBJ2-3; no definite D call. Trimming stripped 0 bases from V and 5 bases from J, with 13 bases between. Germline CDR1 and CDR2: SGHNT and YYREEE (reference sequence). The CDR3 loop spans 15 amino acids. CDR3 nucleotide sequence: TGTGCCAGCAGCTTGGGGTATAGTGTAGTAGATACGCAGTATTTT. Translated, it gives CASSLGYSVVDTQYF.

The V gene is TRBV9, the J gene TRBJ2-1; 10 nucleotides align to TRBD2. The CDR3 loop spans 17 amino acids. Per the germline V gene, CDR1 is SGDLS and CDR2 is YYNGEE. J was trimmed by 5 bases and V by 0 bases; bases with no gene match: 8. The CDR3 DNA reads TGTGCCAGCAGCGTAGCAATGGGAGCGGGGGGGCACAATGAGCAGTTCTTC. It encodes CASSVAMGAGGHNEQFF.

V and J are TRBV7-2 and TRBJ1-2; TRBD1 matches 9 bases. Trimming cost V 1 base and J 5 bases; bases outside gene matches: 5. This CDR3 is 15 amino acids long. Germline CDR1 and CDR2: SGHTA and FQGNSA. The CDR3 sequence: CASSLDGTGIYGYTF. CDR3 in DNA: TGTGCCAGCAGCTTAGATGGGACAGGGATTTATGGCTACACCTTC.

The DNA of the CDR3 is TGTGCCACCAGCAGGTGGACAGGGACGAATCAGCCCCAGCATTTT. It translates to CATSRWTGTNQPQHF. The chain couples TRBV15 to TRBJ1-5, with TRBD1 matching 8 bases. V was clipped by 3 bases and J by 4 bases; unmatched bases: 5. The CDR3 sequence is 15 residues long. CDR1 is LNHNV, CDR2 YYDKDF, per germline (reference sequence).

This clone has more than one count but fewer than ten. This chain links TRBV29-1 with TRBJ2-2, with 9 bases fitting TRBD1. J lost 3 bases, V lost 1 base, and 6 bases had no gene match. The V gene's germline CDR1 is SQVTM and CDR2 ANQGSEA. CDR3 length equals 16 residues. The CDR3 DNA reads TGCAGCGTTGAAGTGGTACAGGGGGCGGACACCGGGGAGCTGTTTTTT. This gives the protein CSVEVVQGADTGELFF.

The chain uses TRBV6-4 and TRBJ2-7; tentative D call: TRBD1 (5 bases). This CDR3 has 15 amino acids. V lost 3 bases, J lost 0 bases, and 12 bases lay in between. The V gene's germline CDR1 is MRHNA and CDR2 SNTAGT. This CDR3 reads CASSDPRGPSYEQYF. CDR3 nucleotide sequence: TGTGCCAGCAGTGATCCAAGGGGCCCCTCCTACGAGCAGTACTTC.

This chain joins TRBV11-1 and TRBJ1-2, with 9 bases fitting TRBD1. J lost 2 bases, V lost 5 bases, and 6 bases had no gene match. This CDR3 region has 15 residues. CDR1 SGHAT and CDR2 FQDESV come from the germline V gene (reference sequence). The CDR3: CASSTGTGINYGYTF. CDR3 coding DNA: TGTGCCAGCAGCACCGGGACAGGGATAAACTATGGCTACACCTTC.

The V call is TRBV11-2, the J call TRBJ1-2; D perhaps matches TRBD1 (6 bases). CDR1 and CDR2 (germline): SGHAT, FQNNGV. This CDR3 is 14 amino acids long. Deletions cut 5 bases from V and 2 bases from J, with 12 bases between. CDR3 DNA: TGTGCCAGCAGCAGCCAAGACAGGAACTATGGCTACACCTTC. Its translation: CASSSQDRNYGYTF.

The chain has TRBV2 and TRBJ2-1; 8 bases agree with TRBD2. CDR1 SNHLY and CDR2 FYNNEI come from the germline V gene. The CDR3 extends over 14 amino acids. Trimming cost V 8 bases and J 6 bases; bases outside gene matches: 9. The CDR3: CASGRAGGLNEQFF. DNA of the CDR3: TGTGCCAGCGGACGGGCGGGGGGCCTCAATGAGCAGTTCTTC.

This clone was observed a single time. V and J are TRBV19 and TRBJ1-1; D ambiguous. Germline assignment: CDR1 LNHDA and CDR2 SQIVND (reference sequence). The V gene lost 2 bases and the J gene lost 5 bases, with 15 bases spanning the gap. This CDR3 contains 15 residues. Here the CDR3 reads CASSIRASPLTEAFF. For the CDR3, the DNA is TGTGCCAGTAGTATAAGAGCAAGCCCCTTGACTGAAGCTTTCTTT.

The chain is built from TRBV27 and TRBJ1-2; D is uncertain. Trimming removed 2 bases from V and 0 bases from J, with 10 bases in between. The CDR3 is 15 amino acids. Germline lookup yields CDR1 MNHEY and CDR2 SMNVEV (reference sequence). CDR3 in DNA: TGTGCCAGCAGTTTAGCCGGTAATGCTAACTATGGCTACACCTTC. This gives the protein CASSLAGNANYGYTF.

The rearrangement uses TRBV6-1 and TRBJ2-1; D ambiguous. The CDR3 length is 14 residues. Germline V lookup: CDR1 MNHNS, CDR2 SASEGT. Trimming took 0 bases from V and 3 from J, leaving 6 bases between them. The CDR3 DNA sequence: TGTGCCAGCAGTGAAGCCAGAAACTACAATGAGCAGTTCTTC. It encodes CASSEARNYNEQFF.

This clone is a singleton in its sample. The chain combines TRBV5-8 with TRBJ2-3; TRBD2 matches at 8 bases. Germline V gene lookup returns CDR1 SGHTS and CDR2 YDEGEE. V shed 5 bases and J 2 bases; nucleotides not matched to a gene: 10. CDR3 length: 16 residues. CDR3 sequence reads: CASRGVAGSFTDTQYF. The CDR3 nucleotides are TGTGCCAGCAGGGGTGTAGCGGGGTCCTTCACAGATACGCAGTATTTT.

This clone was seen only once. The chain combines TRBV30 with TRBJ1-2, with 7 bases that match TRBD1. V trimming: 2 bases; J trimming: 4 bases; junction bases outside the gene matches: 13. The CDR3 sequence is 16 residues long. Germline V gives CDR1 GTSNPN, CDR2 SVGIG (reference sequence). The CDR3 reads CAWSPHPPDRAYGYTF. CDR3 coding DNA: TGTGCCTGGAGTCCCCACCCCCCAGACAGGGCCTATGGCTACACCTTC.

This chain connects TRBV7-3 to TRBJ1-2; 11 bases match TRBD1. This CDR3 region has 15 residues. Germline CDR1 is SGHTA and CDR2 is FQGTGA. The junction had 4 bases not matched to a gene; V was cut back by 3 bases and J by 4 bases. CDR3 amino acids: CASSLGQGGLYGYTF. The CDR3 DNA reads as TGTGCCAGCAGCTTGGGACAGGGGGGCCTCTATGGCTACACCTTC.

This chain links TRBV27 with TRBJ2-1; perhaps TRBD2 as D (5 bases). The CDR3 consists of 15 residues. The germline V and J ends were trimmed by 5 bases and 8 bases, with 19 bases remaining between them. The germline gives CDR1 MNHEY, CDR2 SMNVEV (reference sequence). CDR3 region: CASSPQRTTNDEQFF. As DNA, the CDR3 is TGTGCCAGCAGTCCTCAGCGGACCACAAATGATGAGCAGTTCTTC.

The V gene is TRBV6-1, the J gene TRBJ1-4, with D unclear. Between the trimmed V and J ends, which lost 0 bases and 8 bases, there was a span of 13 bases. This CDR3 spans 15 amino acids. Germline lookup yields CDR1 MNHNS and CDR2 SASEGT. DNA for the CDR3: TGTGCCAGCAGTGAAGCACCGAGAAGCCGGGAAAAACTGTTTTTT. It yields the protein CASSEAPRSREKLFF.

This sequence joins TRBV11-2 and TRBJ1-4; D call uncertain. This CDR3 contains 14 residues. V lost 5 bases, J lost 4 bases, and 11 bases lay in between. Germline V CDR1 and CDR2: SGHAT, FQNNGV. The CDR3 is CASSPPGLNEKLFF. The DNA of the CDR3 is TGTGCCAGCAGCCCCCCAGGCCTTAATGAAAAACTGTTTTTT.

The V call is TRBV19, the J call TRBJ2-7; TRBD1 matches at 12 bases. The CDR3 covers 14 residues. Trimming removed 5 bases from V and 6 bases from J; junction bases left unmatched: 5. Germline CDR1 and CDR2: LNHDA and SQIVND (reference sequence). The CDR3, as DNA: TGTGCCAGTAGTGACCGGGACAGGGGGCCCGAGCAGTACTTC. Translated, it gives CASSDRDRGPEQYF.